These 15 T cell receptor beta chains share one sample of origin, sequenced in a study of blood T cells in healthy people across ages. Through a sample-barcoded 5' primer and a J-beta primer mix, a second PCR was run for roughly 7 to 11 cycles. Each CDR3 protein gets one entry after TCRdb re-called the 5' RACE reads with MiXCR. Of around 1.5 million distinct CDR3 sequences listed, about 32% were seen once; the top ten hold about 11%. The sequenced material came from blood. These receptors came from a woman in her twenties or thirties in good health.

The chain uses TRBV28 and TRBJ1-4; no reliable D call. The CDR3 covers 14 residues. CDR1 is MDHEN and CDR2 is SYDVKM in the germline V gene. Trimming took 5 bases from V and 4 from J, leaving 11 bases between them. The CDR3: CASSGPRNNEKLFF. The CDR3 coding sequence is TGTGCCAGCAGTGGACCGAGAAATAATGAAAAACTGTTTTTT. Filled out from reference TRBV28 and TRBJ1-4, the complete variable domain reads DVKVTQSSRYLVKRTGEKVFLECVQDMDHENMFWYRQDPGLGLRLIYFSYDVKMKEKGDIPEGYSVSREKKERFSLILESASTNQTSMYLCASSGPRNNEKLFFGSGTQLSVL.

This clonotype was seen ten or more times. The chain joins TRBV10-3 to TRBJ2-4; D is unclear. Trimming cost V 8 bases and J 0 bases, with 17 bases left between them. This CDR3 spans 16 amino acids. Germline values: CDR1 ENHRY, CDR2 SYGVKD. This CDR3 reads CAIANSLVLAKNIQYF. The CDR3 nucleotides are TGTGCCATCGCAAACTCTTTGGTACTAGCCAAAAACATTCAGTACTTC.

This chain joins TRBV27 and TRBJ1-5; a possible D gene is TRBD1 (5 bases). CDR3 length equals 14 residues. Germline CDR1 and CDR2: MNHEY and SMNVEV (reference sequence). Trimming removed 5 bases at V and 7 bases at J, with 15 bases between. The CDR3 region has the DNA TGTGCCAGCAGTCCTATTGTGGGGGGACAGCCCCAGCATTTT. Translation: CASSPIVGGQPQHF.

V gene TRBV27 combines with J gene TRBJ1-5; D remains unclear. V lost 1 base to trimming and J lost 7 bases, with 8 bases between them. This CDR3 has 13 amino acids. The germline V gene has CDR1 MNHEY and CDR2 SMNVEV (reference sequence). As DNA, the CDR3 is TGTGCCAGCAGTTTATATATCTACCAGCCCCAGCATTTT. Translated: CASSLYIYQPQHF.

To note about this clonotype: Germline is not matched at one junction end, which may reflect a read error. The gene calls are TRBV28 and TRBJ2-3, with D possibly being TRBD2 (6 bases). The CDR3 is 14 residues long. Germline V gives CDR1 MDHEN, CDR2 SYDVKM. DNA for the CDR3: TGTGCCAGCAGTTTAGCGGGGAACACAGGTACGCAGTATTTT. Translating gives CASSLAGNTGTQYF.

This clonotype was recorded a few times. The chain's CDR3 is CASSREQVYGYTF. The CDR3 DNA is TGTGCCAGCAGCCGAGAACAGGTCTATGGCTACACCTTC. The chain recombines TRBV3-1 with TRBJ1-2, with a weak D call TRBD1 (5 bases). The V and J ends lost 4 bases and 4 bases respectively, with 10 bases between them. Germline values: CDR1 LGHDT, CDR2 YNNKEL (reference sequence). CDR3 length: 13 residues. Full variable domain (rest looked up from reference TRBV3-1 and TRBJ1-2): DTAVSQTPKYLVTQMGNDKSIKCEQNLGHDTMYWYKQDSKKFLKIMFSYNNKELIINETVPNRFSPKSPDKAHLNLHINSLELGDSAVYFCASSREQVYGYTFGSGTRLTVV.

This clonotype showed up many times. The genes are TRBV13 and TRBJ2-7; D is uncertain. The CDR3 sequence is 13 residues long. V lost 6 bases and J 2 bases, leaving 11 bases between the germline ends. Germline CDR1 and CDR2: PRHDT and FYEKMQ (reference sequence). Here the CDR3 DNA reads TGTGCCAGCAGTTTATCCCTAGCCTACGAGCAGTACTTC. The encoded protein is CASSLSLAYEQYF. The whole variable domain, filled in from reference TRBV13 and TRBJ2-7, reads AAGVIQSPRHLIKEKRETATLKCYPIPRHDTVYWYQQGPGQDPQFLISFYEKMQSDKGSIPDRFSAQQFSDYHSELNMSSLELGDSALYFCASSLSLAYEQYFGPGTRLTVT.

This clonotype showed up just a few times. This chain links TRBV7-9 with TRBJ2-3; D perhaps matches TRBD2 (6 bases). CDR1 is SEHNR, CDR2 FQNEAQ, per germline (reference sequence). V was shortened by 7 bases and J by 0 bases, with 20 bases between the two germline ends. The CDR3 sequence is 17 residues long. The chain's CDR3 is CASTRWPKGGSTDTQYF. The CDR3 DNA reads TGTGCCAGCACCCGTTGGCCTAAGGGAGGCAGCACAGATACGCAGTATTTT.

The chain combines TRBV25-1 with TRBJ2-5; D is unclear. V dropped 3 bases and J dropped 6 bases, with 14 bases sitting between them. Germline V CDR1 and CDR2: MGHDK, SYGVNS. The CDR3 consists of 14 residues. This CDR3 reads CASSDLLAHQTQYF. CDR3 sequence (DNA): TGTGCCAGCAGTGACCTATTAGCTCACCAGACCCAGTACTTC.

This clonotype was seen a few times. The rearrangement uses TRBV27 and TRBJ2-3, with D unclear. Trimming stripped 3 bases from V and 7 bases from J, with 11 bases between. Germline V gene data show CDR1 as MNHEY and CDR2 as SMNVEV (reference sequence). This CDR3 is 13 amino acids long. CDR3 residues: CASSFASPYTQYF. The DNA for the CDR3 is TGTGCCAGCAGTTTTGCGAGCCCTTATACGCAGTATTTT.

This clonotype was detected ten times or more. J is TRBJ2-1 and V is TRBV5-5, with D hard to call. The CDR3 sequence is 16 residues long. V lost 0 bases and J lost 0, with 10 bases in between. Germline CDR1 SGHKS, CDR2 YYEKEE (reference sequence). CDR3 nucleotides: TGTGCCAGCAGCTTGGCCATGGGAAGCTCCTACAATGAGCAGTTCTTC. Translation gives CASSLAMGSSYNEQFF.

The chain has TRBV28 and TRBJ2-5; no definite D call. The J call may be wrong; the DNA end is better matched by TRBJ2-7. The CDR3 consists of 16 residues. Germline loops: CDR1 MDHEN, CDR2 SYDVKM. CDR3 protein: CASSESVSVISYEQYF. The DNA of the CDR3 is TGTGCCAGCAGTGAGTCCGTAAGCGTAATTTCCTACGAGCAGTACTTC.

This chain uses TRBV28 with TRBJ2-5; possibly TRBD2 for D (5 bases). The V gene lost 3 bases and the J gene lost 5 bases, with 10 bases spanning the gap. The CDR3 is made up of 13 amino acids. The germline gives CDR1 MDHEN, CDR2 SYDVKM. CDR3 nucleotides: TGTGCCAGCAGTTTGTGGGAGAGGGAGACCCAGTACTTC. Its translation: CASSLWERETQYF.

Many counts were recorded for this clonotype. The chain joins TRBV24-1 to TRBJ2-3, with no clear D. Trimming took off 3 bases at V and 0 bases at J, with 9 bases between the two ends. Germline loops: CDR1 KGHDR, CDR2 SFDVKD. The CDR3 is 15 residues long. The CDR3 nucleotides read TGTGCCACCAGTGATCCGGGTGACAGCACAGATACGCAGTATTTT. The encoded protein is CATSDPGDSTDTQYF.

This clonotype was counted between two and nine times. The chain links TRBV20-1 to TRBJ2-5; 7 bases line up with TRBD1. There are 12 residues in the CDR3. Trimming took 6 bases from V and 4 from J; bases not matched to a gene: 5. Germline V gives CDR1 DFQATT, CDR2 SNEGSKA (reference sequence). CDR3 in DNA: TGCAGTGCCAAGCCAGGGGGAGAGACCCAGTACTTC. Translating it yields CSAKPGGETQYF.